This T cell receptor (beta chain) originates from a study of T cell responses to AZD1222 COVID-19 vaccine. Only in-frame clones appear in the TCRdb table, and some are missing; sequencing was by immunoSEQ multiplex PCR. This table holds about 140,000 clones, almost 95% found once. The germline V gene encodes CDR1 SEHNR and CDR2 FQNEAQ (reference sequence). This CDR3 has 15 amino acids. Trimming took 5 bases from V and 5 from J; bases not matched to a gene: 10. The receptor was derived from an adult who received the AZD1222 COVID-19 vaccine. The sequencing here drew on peripheral blood, taken 28 days after the second AZD1222 dose. The chain couples TRBV7-9 to TRBJ2-5; 8 positions match TRBD1. CDR3 amino acids: CASSPPGQAGETQYF. For the CDR3, the DNA is TGTGCCAGCAGCCCCCCGGGACAGGCGGGGGAGACCCAGTACTTC.